These 7 T cell receptor beta chains came from one sample sequenced in a study of cytomegalovirus exposure and HLA in healthy donors. The PCR had 60 Vbeta and 13 Jbeta primers. TCRdb's copy holds only in-frame clones and misses some; the assay was immunoSEQ multiplex PCR. The table includes tens of thousands of clones, roughly 70% detected once. Sequences were obtained from PBMCs. The receptors were sampled from a male donor in good health and CMV-seropositive.

This chain uses TRBV19 with TRBJ1-3, with no clear D. The V gene lost 5 bases and the J gene lost 0 bases, with 11 bases spanning the gap. CDR3 size: 15 residues. Germline assignment: CDR1 LNHDA and CDR2 SQIVND (reference sequence). The CDR3 loop is CASSVHAFSGNTIYF. The CDR3 coding sequence is TGTGCCAGTAGTGTTCACGCGTTCTCTGGAAACACCATATATTTT.

This chain links TRBV7-2 with TRBJ2-5, with D possibly matching TRBD1 (6 bases). CDR1 and CDR2 (germline): SGHTA, FQGNSA. The CDR3 sequence is 15 residues long. V was trimmed by 5 bases and J by 3 bases, leaving 16 bases between them. The CDR3 protein is CASSPWGQIKETQYF. The CDR3 nucleotides read TGTGCCAGCAGCCCCTGGGGGCAAATAAAAGAGACCCAGTACTTC.

CDR3 nucleotide sequence: TGTGCTAGTGGTTTTGACGGGACATCTTATGGGGCCAACGTCCTGACTTTC. Amino acid sequence: CASGFDGTSYGANVLTF. The chain combines TRBV12-5 with TRBJ2-6; D might be TRBD1 (6 bases). This CDR3 has 17 residues. The V end lost 3 bases, the J end lost 3 bases, and 15 bases lay between the germline ends. Germline V gene data show CDR1 as LGHNT and CDR2 as FRNRAP.

In its sample, this clone was seen a few times. The genes are TRBV2 and TRBJ2-7, with TRBD1 matching over 9 bases. V was clipped by 6 bases and J by 5 bases; unmatched bases: 8. The CDR3 is 14 residues long. Germline V lookup: CDR1 SNHLY, CDR2 FYNNEI. The CDR3: CASRTGTGSHEQYF. In DNA form, the CDR3 reads TGTGCCAGCAGAACCGGGACAGGGTCCCACGAGCAGTACTTC.

The chain is built from TRBV20-1 and TRBJ1-1; D call uncertain. Trimming took off 7 bases at V and 4 bases at J, with 10 bases between the two ends. This CDR3 has 11 residues. CDR1 and CDR2 from the germline V gene are DFQATT and SNEGSKA (reference sequence). The chain's CDR3 is CSVLRGTEAFF. CDR3 sequence (DNA): TGCAGTGTACTTCGGGGCACTGAAGCTTTCTTT.

The chain uses TRBV30 and TRBJ2-3; TRBD2 matches at 8 bases. Germline assignment: CDR1 GTSNPN and CDR2 SVGIG (reference sequence). With V trimmed by 3 bases and J by 3 bases, 8 bases remained unmatched. This CDR3 contains 15 residues. The CDR3 bases are TGTGCCTGGAGGGGTCCGCGGGAGGTAACAGATACGCAGTATTTT. Its protein product is CAWRGPREVTDTQYF.

This chain links TRBV11-2 with TRBJ2-2; TRBD1 matches at 8 bases. The CDR3 extends over 16 amino acids. Germline values: CDR1 SGHAT, CDR2 FQNNGV. The ends lost 5 bases at V and 4 bases at J; junction bases unmatched: 9. CDR3 bases: TGTGCCAGCAGCGCCGCAGGGGGCGTAAGCACCGGGGAGCTGTTTTTT. Translated, it gives CASSAAGGVSTGELFF.